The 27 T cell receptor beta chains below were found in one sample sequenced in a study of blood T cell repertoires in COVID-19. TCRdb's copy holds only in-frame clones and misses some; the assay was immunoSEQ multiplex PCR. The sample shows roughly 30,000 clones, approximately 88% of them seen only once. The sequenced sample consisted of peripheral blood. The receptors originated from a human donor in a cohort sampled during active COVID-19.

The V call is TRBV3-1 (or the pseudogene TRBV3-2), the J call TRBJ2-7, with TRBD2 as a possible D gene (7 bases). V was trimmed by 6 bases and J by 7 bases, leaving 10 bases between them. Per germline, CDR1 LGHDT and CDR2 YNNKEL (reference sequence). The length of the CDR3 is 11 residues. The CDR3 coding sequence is TGTGCCAGCAGAAGGGGGGGGGAGCAGTACTTC. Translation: CASRRGGEQYF.

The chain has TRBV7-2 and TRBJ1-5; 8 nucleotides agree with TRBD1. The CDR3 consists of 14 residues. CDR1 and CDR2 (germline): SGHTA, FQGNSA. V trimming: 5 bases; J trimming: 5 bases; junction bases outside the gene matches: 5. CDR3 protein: CASSPRGRDQPQHF. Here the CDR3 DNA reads TGTGCCAGCAGCCCCAGGGGGCGGGATCAGCCCCAGCATTTT.

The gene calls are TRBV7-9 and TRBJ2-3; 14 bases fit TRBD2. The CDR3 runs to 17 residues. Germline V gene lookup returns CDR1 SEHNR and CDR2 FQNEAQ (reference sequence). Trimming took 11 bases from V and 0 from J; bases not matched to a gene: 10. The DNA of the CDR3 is TGTGCCGGCCTCGGGACTAGCGGGGGACCTAGCACAGATACGCAGTATTTT. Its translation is CAGLGTSGGPSTDTQYF.

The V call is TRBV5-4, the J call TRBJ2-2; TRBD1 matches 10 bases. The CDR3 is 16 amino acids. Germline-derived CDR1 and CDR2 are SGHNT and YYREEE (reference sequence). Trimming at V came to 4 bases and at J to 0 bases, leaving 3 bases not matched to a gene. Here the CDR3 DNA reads TGTGCCAGCAGCAGAGGACAGGGGGCGAACACCGGGGAGCTGTTTTTT. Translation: CASSRGQGANTGELFF.

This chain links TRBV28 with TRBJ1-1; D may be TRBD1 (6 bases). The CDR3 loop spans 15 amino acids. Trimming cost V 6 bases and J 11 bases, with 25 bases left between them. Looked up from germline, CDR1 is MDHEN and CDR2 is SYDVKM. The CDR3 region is CASSPTSGGAWQAFF. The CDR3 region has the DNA TGTGCCAGCAGCCCCACCTCGGGGGGCGCGTGGCAGGCTTTCTTT. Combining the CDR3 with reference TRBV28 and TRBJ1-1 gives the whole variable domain DVKVTQSSRYLVKRTGEKVFLECVQDMDHENMFWYRQDPGLGLRLIYFSYDVKMKEKGDIPEGYSVSREKKERFSLILESASTNQTSMYLCASSPTSGGAWQAFFGQGTRLTVV.

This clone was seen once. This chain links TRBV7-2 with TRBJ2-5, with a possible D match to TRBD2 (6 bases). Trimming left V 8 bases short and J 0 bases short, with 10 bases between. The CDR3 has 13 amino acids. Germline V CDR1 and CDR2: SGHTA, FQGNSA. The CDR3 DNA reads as TGTGCCAGCGGGGGGAAGTACCAAGAGACCCAGTACTTC. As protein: CASGGKYQETQYF.

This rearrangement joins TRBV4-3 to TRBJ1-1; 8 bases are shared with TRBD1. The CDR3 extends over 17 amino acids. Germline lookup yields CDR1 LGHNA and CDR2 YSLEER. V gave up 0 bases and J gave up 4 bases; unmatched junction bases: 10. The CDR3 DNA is TGCGCCAGCAGCCAAGATCGAGACAGGGGTCGCGGCACTGAAGCTTTCTTT. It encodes CASSQDRDRGRGTEAFF.

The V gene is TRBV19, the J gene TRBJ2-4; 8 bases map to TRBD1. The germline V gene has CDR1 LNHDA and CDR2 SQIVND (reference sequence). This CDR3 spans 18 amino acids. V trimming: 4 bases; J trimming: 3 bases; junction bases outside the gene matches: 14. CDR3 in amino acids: CASSTGTGQRGGKNIQYF. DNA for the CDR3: TGTGCCAGTAGTACGGGGACAGGCCAAAGGGGAGGCAAAAACATTCAGTACTTC.

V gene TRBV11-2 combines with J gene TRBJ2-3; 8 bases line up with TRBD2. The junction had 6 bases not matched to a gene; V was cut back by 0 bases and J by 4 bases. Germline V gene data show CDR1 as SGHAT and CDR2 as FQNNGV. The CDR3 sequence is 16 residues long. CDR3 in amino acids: CASSLDPGGSPDTQYF. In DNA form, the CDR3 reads TGTGCCAGCAGCTTAGATCCGGGGGGGTCCCCAGATACGCAGTATTTT. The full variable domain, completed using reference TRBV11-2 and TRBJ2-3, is EAGVAQSPRYKIIEKRQSVAFWCNPISGHATLYWYQQILGQGPKLLIQFQNNGVVDDSQLPKDRFSAERLKGVDSTLKIQPAKLEDSAVYLCASSLDPGGSPDTQYFGPGTRLTVL.

The CDR3 DNA reads TGTGCCAGTAGTCCGGGACAGTGGGCCTACGAGCAGTACTTC. Translating it yields CASSPGQWAYEQYF. The rearrangement joins TRBV19 to TRBJ2-7; TRBD1 aligns across 7 bases. Germline V gene sequence: CDR1 LNHDA, CDR2 SQIVND (reference sequence). The CDR3 sequence is 14 residues long. V gave up 5 bases and J gave up 2 bases; unmatched junction bases: 6.

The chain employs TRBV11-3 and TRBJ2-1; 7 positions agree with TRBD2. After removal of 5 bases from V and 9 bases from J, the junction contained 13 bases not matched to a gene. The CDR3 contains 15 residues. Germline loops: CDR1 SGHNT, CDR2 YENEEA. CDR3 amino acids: CASSPSGVLSTEQFF. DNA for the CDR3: TGTGCCAGCAGCCCGAGCGGGGTCCTTTCAACTGAGCAGTTCTTC.

The CDR3 reads CATNQVSGANVLTF. The CDR3 DNA sequence: TGTGCCACCAACCAGGTATCTGGGGCCAACGTCCTGACTTTC. The chain combines TRBV15 with TRBJ2-6, with D unresolved. Germline V gene sequence: CDR1 LNHNV, CDR2 YYDKDF (reference sequence). This CDR3 has 14 amino acids. V lost 7 bases and J 1 base, leaving 8 bases between the germline ends. The full variable domain, rest sourced from reference TRBV15 and TRBJ2-6, is DAMVIQNPRYQVTQFGKPVTLSCSQTLNHNVMYWYQQKSSQAPKLLFHYYDKDFNNEADTPDNFQSRRPNTSFCFLDIRSPGLGDTAMYLCATNQVSGANVLTFGAGSRLTVL.

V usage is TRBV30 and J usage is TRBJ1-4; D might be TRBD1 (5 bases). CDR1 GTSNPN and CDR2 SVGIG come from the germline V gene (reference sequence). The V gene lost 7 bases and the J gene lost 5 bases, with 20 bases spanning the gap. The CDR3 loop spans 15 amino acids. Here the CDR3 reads CASANTGPMNEKLFF. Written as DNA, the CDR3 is TGTGCCTCCGCTAACACAGGACCTATGAATGAAAAACTGTTTTTT.

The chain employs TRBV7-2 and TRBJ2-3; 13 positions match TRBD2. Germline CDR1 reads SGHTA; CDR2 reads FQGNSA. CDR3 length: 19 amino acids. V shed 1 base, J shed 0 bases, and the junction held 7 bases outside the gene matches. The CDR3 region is CASSLGLAGGLTSTDTQYF. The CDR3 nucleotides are TGTGCCAGCAGCTTAGGACTAGCGGGGGGCCTCACTAGCACAGATACGCAGTATTTT.

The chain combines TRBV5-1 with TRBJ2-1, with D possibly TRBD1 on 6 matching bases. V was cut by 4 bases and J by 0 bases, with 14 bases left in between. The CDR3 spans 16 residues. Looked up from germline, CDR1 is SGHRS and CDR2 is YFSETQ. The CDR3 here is CASSLDGQSSYNEQFF. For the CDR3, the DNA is TGCGCCAGCAGCCTGGACGGACAGAGCTCCTACAATGAGCAGTTCTTC.

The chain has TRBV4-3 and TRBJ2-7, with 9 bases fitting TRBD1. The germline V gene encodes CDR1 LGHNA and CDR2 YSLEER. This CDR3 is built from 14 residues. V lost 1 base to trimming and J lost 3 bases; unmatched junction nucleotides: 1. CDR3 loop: CASSQAGQGYEQYF. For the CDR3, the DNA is TGCGCCAGCAGCCAAGCGGGACAGGGCTACGAGCAGTACTTC.

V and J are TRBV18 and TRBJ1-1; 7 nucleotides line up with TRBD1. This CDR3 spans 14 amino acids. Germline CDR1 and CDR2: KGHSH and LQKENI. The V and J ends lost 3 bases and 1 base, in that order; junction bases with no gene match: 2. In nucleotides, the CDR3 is TGTGCCAGCTCACCGGGACAGTCGAACACTGAAGCTTTCTTT. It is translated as CASSPGQSNTEAFF.

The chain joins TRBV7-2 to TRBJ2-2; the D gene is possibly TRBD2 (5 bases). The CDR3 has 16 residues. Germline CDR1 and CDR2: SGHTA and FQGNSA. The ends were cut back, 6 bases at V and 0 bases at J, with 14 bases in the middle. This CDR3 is CASRQLGGPNTGELFF. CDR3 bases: TGTGCCAGCAGGCAACTGGGCGGGCCGAACACCGGGGAGCTGTTTTTT.

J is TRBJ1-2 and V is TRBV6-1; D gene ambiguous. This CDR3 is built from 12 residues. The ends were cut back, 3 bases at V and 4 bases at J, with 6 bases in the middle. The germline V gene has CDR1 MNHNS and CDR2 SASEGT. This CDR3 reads CASSEHSYGYTF. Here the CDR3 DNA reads TGTGCCAGCAGTGAGCACAGCTATGGCTACACCTTC.

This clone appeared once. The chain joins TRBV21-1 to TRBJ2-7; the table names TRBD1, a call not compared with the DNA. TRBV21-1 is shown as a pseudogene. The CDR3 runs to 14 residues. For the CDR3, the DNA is TGTGCCAGCAGCAAAAGGGGAACAGGGGGCGAGCAGTACTTC. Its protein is CASSKRGTGGEQYF.

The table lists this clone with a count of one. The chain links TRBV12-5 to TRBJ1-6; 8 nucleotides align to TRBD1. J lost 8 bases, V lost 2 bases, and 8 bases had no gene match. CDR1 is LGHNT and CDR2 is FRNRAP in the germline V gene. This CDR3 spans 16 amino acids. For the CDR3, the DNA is TGTGCTAGTGGTTTGCTGACAGGGGTGGGCTATTCACCCCTCCACTTT. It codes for CASGLLTGVGYSPLHF. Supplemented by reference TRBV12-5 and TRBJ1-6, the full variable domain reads DARVTQTPRHKVTEMGQEVTMRCQPILGHNTVFWYRQTMMQGLELLAYFRNRAPLDDSGMPKDRFSAEMPDATLATLKIQPSEPRDSAVYFCASGLLTGVGYSPLHFGNGTRLTVT.

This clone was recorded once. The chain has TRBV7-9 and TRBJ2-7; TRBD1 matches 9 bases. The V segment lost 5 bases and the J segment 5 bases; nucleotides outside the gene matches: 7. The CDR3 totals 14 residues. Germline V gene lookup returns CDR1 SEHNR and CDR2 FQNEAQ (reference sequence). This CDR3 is CASSRGQGFDEQYF. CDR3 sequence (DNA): TGTGCCAGCAGCCGGGGACAGGGATTCGACGAGCAGTACTTC.

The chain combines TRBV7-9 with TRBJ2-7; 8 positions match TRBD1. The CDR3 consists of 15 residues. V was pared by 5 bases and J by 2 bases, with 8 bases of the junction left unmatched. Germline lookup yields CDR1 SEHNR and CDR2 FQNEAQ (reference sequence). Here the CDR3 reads CASSLGETGAYEQYF. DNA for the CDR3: TGTGCCAGCAGCCTGGGGGAGACAGGGGCCTACGAGCAGTACTTC.

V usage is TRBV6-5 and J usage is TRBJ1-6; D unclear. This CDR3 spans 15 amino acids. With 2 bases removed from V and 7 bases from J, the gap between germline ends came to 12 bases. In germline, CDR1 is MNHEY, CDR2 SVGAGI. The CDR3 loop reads CASSYPRTGNSPLHF. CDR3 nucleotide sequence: TGTGCCAGCAGTTACCCTCGGACGGGGAATTCACCCCTCCACTTT.

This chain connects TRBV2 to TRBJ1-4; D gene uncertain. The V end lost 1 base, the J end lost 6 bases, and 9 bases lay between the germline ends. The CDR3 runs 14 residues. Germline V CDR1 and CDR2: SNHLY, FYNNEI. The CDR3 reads CASSEGGGYEKLFF. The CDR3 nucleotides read TGTGCCAGCAGTGAAGGGGGAGGATATGAAAAACTGTTTTTT.

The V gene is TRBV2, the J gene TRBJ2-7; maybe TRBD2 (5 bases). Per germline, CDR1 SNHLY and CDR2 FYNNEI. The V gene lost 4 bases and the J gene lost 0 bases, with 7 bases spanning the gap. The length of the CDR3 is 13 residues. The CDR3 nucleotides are TGTGCCAGCAGTGTGGGGAGCTCCTACGAGCAGTACTTC. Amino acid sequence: CASSVGSSYEQYF.

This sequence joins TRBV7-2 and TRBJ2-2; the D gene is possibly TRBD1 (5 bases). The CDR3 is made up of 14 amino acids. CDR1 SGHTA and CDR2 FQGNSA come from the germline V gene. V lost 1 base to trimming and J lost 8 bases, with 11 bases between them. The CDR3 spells CASSLGGSVGELFF. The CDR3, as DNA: TGTGCCAGCAGCTTAGGGGGCTCCGTGGGGGAGCTGTTTTTT.